There are a few counts of the clone carrying this T cell receptor beta chain. Collection of lesional scalp punch biopsies and peripheral blood was performed in alopecia areata patients. RNA extraction was followed by reverse transcription into cDNA, which acted as the sequencing template. The data were produced by immunoSEQ multiplex PCR, yet TCRdb's version contains in-frame clones alone and is incomplete. The sample has about 130,000 clones; roughly three fifths are singletons. The V and J ends lost 4 bases and 1 base, in that order; junction bases with no gene match: 1. The CDR3 is made up of 15 amino acids. Germline-derived CDR1 and CDR2 are SGHTA and FQGNSA. These data come from a study of CD8+ T cells in alopecia areata. Study at large: It was oral tofacitinib, at 5 to 10 mg twice daily, that treated patients received.

The sequencing here drew on CD4+ T cells sorted from blood, taken at week 0. The chain uses TRBV7-2 and TRBJ2-2, with 9 bases matching TRBD2. The TCR comes from a human donor with alopecia areata. CDR3 region: CASSSSGVNTGELFF. The CDR3 DNA is TGTGCCAGCAGCTCTAGCGGGGTGAACACCGGGGAGCTGTTTTTT. The whole variable domain, remainder taken from reference TRBV7-2 and TRBJ2-2, is GAGVSQSPSNKVTEKGKDVELRCDPISGHTALYWYRQSLGQGLEFLIYFQGNSAPDKSGLPSDRFSAERTGGSVSTLTIQRTQQEDSAVYLCASSSSGVNTGELFFGEGSRLTVL.